The clone carrying this T cell receptor beta chain is medium-sized within its sample. Its specificity is unknown. Making the TCR beta libraries involved quantitative 5'-RACE with molecular barcodes. TCRdb fed the 5' RACE reads into MiXCR, producing one record per CDR3 protein. Among around 30,000 distinct CDR3 sequences listed, 5.3% were seen once. The sample belongs to a study of CD8 T cells in ankylosing spondylitis. Whole-study results and caveats: With a CD8+ phenotype, disease-linked clones were relatively rare in peripheral blood. According to the report, clones linked to the disease were significantly enriched in matched synovial fluid samples taken from ankylosing spondylitis patients.

The CDR3 consists of 16 residues. Deletions cut 4 bases from V and 1 base from J, with 13 bases between. CDR1 and CDR2 from the germline V gene are KGHDR and SFDVKD. The origin of this receptor is a female donor with ankylosing spondylitis or in good health (not recorded which). Sequences were obtained from blood, either unsorted or a sorted T cell fraction (not recorded which). This chain uses TRBV24-1 with TRBJ1-5; D is unresolved. CDR3 sequence: CATSDRVENSNQPQHF. The CDR3 DNA follows: TGTGCCACCAGTGACCGGGTGGAGAACAGCAATCAGCCCCAGCATTTT.